Listed below are T cell receptor beta chains from one sample, sequenced in a study of blood T cell repertoires in COVID-19. TCRdb keeps only in-frame clones here, not all; method: immunoSEQ multiplex PCR. The sample has 150,000 or so clones, over 80% seen once. Sequenced: peripheral blood. The receptor source for this set is a woman between 50 and 59 years old with acute or convalescent COVID-19. The CDR3 runs from the conserved cysteine through the conserved F or W. A D gene is named only where the DNA matches it firmly. Where a row states a size, it is once, few, many or the class of an expanded clone; other rows omit it.

TRBV9,.,TRBD1,16,TRBJ1-1,TGTGCCAGCAGCGTGGGGTCCCAGGGGGTGAACACTGAAGCTTTCTTT,CASSVGSQGVNTEAFF
TRBV29-1,once,.,12,TRBJ2-5,TGCAGCGTTGAGACAGACCAAGAGACCCAGTACTTC,CSVETDQETQYF
TRBV7-3,.,.,15,TRBJ1-1,TGTGCCAGCAGCTTAAGAGGTCCATGGAACACTGAAGCTTTCTTT,CASSLRGPWNTEAFF
TRBV13,.,TRBD1,18,TRBJ2-6,TGTGCCAGCAGCTTAAAAGGGACAGGGGATGCGGGGGCCAACGTCCTGACTTTC,CASSLKGTGDAGANVLTF
TRBV28,.,TRBD2,16,TRBJ2-3,TGTGCCAGCAGTACCTTCCTAGCGGGGGGCACAGATACGCAGTATTTT,CASSTFLAGGTDTQYF
TRBV19,.,.,14,TRBJ1-1,TGTGCCACTGAACCTCGCGGGAAGAACACTGAAGCTTTCTTT,CATEPRGKNTEAFF
TRBV18,.,TRBD1,16,TRBJ2-6,TGTGCCAGTTCCGGGACAGGCTTCTCTGGGGCCAACGTCCTGACTTTC,CASSGTGFSGANVLTF
TRBV6-5,.,.,12,TRBJ2-1,TGTGCCACCGGGTTTGTGGCGGCTGAGCAGTTCTTC,CATGFVAAEQFF
TRBV2,.,TRBD2,15,TRBJ2-1,TGTGCCAGCAGTGTTAGCGGGGAGGCATACAATGAGCAGTTCTTC,CASSVSGEAYNEQFF
TRBV15,.,.,14,TRBJ2-7,TGTGCCACCAGCAGAGATGGCACTACCTACGAGCAGTACTTC,CATSRDGTTYEQYF
TRBV11-2,.,TRBD2,15,TRBJ2-1,TGTGCCAGCAGCGGCGGGAGTAAAACCTACAATGAGCAGTTCTTC,CASSGGSKTYNEQFF
TRBV19,.,TRBD1,13,TRBJ1-1,TGTGCCAGTAGTATCTTGACAGGGTTTGAAGCTTTCTTT,CASSILTGFEAFF
TRBV6-2/TRBV6-3,.,.,16,TRBJ2-5,TGTGCCAGCAGTTACCCCGAGGAGGGGGGGAGGGAGACCCAGTACTTC,CASSYPEEGGRETQYF
TRBV29-1,.,.,12,TRBJ1-1,TGCAGCGTTGAAGTCGTGAACACTGAAGCTTTCTTT,CSVEVVNTEAFF
TRBV10-3,.,TRBD2,14,TRBJ2-7,TGTGCCATCAGGCCAGCGGGGGCTTCGGGGGAGCAGTACTTC,CAIRPAGASGEQYF
TRBV28,.,TRBD2,15,TRBJ2-7,TGTGCCAGCACCAACCCTCGGGGGGGATTCTACGAGCAGTACTTC,CASTNPRGGFYEQYF
TRBV7-9,once,.,16,TRBJ1-3,TGTGCCAGCAGCCCCTCGGGGGGCCATCAGGGAAACACCATATATTTT,CASSPSGGHQGNTIYF
TRBV12-5,.,TRBD1,15,TRBJ2-5,TGTGCTAGTGGTCAGACTGGACAGGGCCAAGAGACCCAGTACTTC,CASGQTGQGQETQYF
TRBV7-6,.,.,18,TRBJ1-3,TGTGCCAGCAGCCAAGCACGCAAACAGGGCCTGGCTGGAAACACCATATATTTT,CASSQARKQGLAGNTIYF
TRBV4-2,.,.,16,TRBJ1-5,TGTGCCAGCAGCCAAGAAGTCTCGGTCTCGGGTCAGCCCCAGCATTTT,CASSQEVSVSGQPQHF
TRBV24-1,.,TRBD1,16,TRBJ1-6,TGTGCCACCAGTGATGGACCGGGACAGGAGAGACCACCCCTCCACTTT,CATSDGPGQERPPLHF
TRBV6-5,.,TRBD1,14,TRBJ2-1,TGTGCCAGCAGGAGTGACAGGGGCATCAATGAGCAGTTCTTC,CASRSDRGINEQFF
TRBV5-1,.,TRBD1,12,TRBJ1-1,TGCGCCAGCAGTCTACAGGGGACTGAAGCTTTCTTT,CASSLQGTEAFF
TRBV6-5,.,.,15,TRBJ2-7,TGTGCCCTGGCCCCCGGACTTACGAGCTCCTACGAGCAGTACTTC,CALAPGLTSSYEQYF
TRBV14,.,TRBD1,14,TRBJ1-6,TGTGCCAGCAGCAGCGCAGGGGGAAATTCACCCCTCCACTTT,CASSSAGGNSPLHF
TRBV9,.,.,17,TRBJ2-1,TGTGCCAGCAGCGTAGCCGGGACTTCGGGCCGTTACAATGAGCAGTTCTTC,CASSVAGTSGRYNEQFF
TRBV19,.,.,15,TRBJ1-5,TGTGCCAGTAGTATGAGTGAGTATAGCAATCAGCCCCAGCATTTT,CASSMSEYSNQPQHF
TRBV18,.,.,14,TRBJ1-2,TGTGCCAGCTCACCACCCGGCGGTAACTATGGCTACACCTTC,CASSPPGGNYGYTF
TRBV28,.,.,15,TRBJ1-5,TGTGCCAGCAGTTTACTCGGGACAAGCAATCAGCCCCAGCATTTT,CASSLLGTSNQPQHF
TRBV6-5,.,TRBD1,14,TRBJ2-1,TGTGCCACTATGTCCCGGGACAGGGGTCGGGAGCAGTTCTTC,CATMSRDRGREQFF
TRBV5-4,.,.,16,TRBJ1-3,TGTGCCAGCAGCTTGGCCACTTCCGTCTCTGGAAACACCATATATTTT,CASSLATSVSGNTIYF
TRBV6-1,.,.,13,TRBJ1-2,TGTGCCAGCAGTGAAGGACCAGGGGACGGCTACACCTTC,CASSEGPGDGYTF
TRBV9,.,TRBD2,17,TRBJ2-3,TGTGCCAGCAGCCCAACTAGCGGGGGGGCGTTCACAGATACGCAGTATTTT,CASSPTSGGAFTDTQYF
TRBV5-4,once,.,17,TRBJ1-4,TGTGCCAGCAGCCCCGGACAGTCACTTGCAACTAATGAAAAACTGTTTTTT,CASSPGQSLATNEKLFF
TRBV29-1,.,TRBD1,12,TRBJ1-5,TGCAGCGCCGGGGACAGTGGTCAGCCCCAGCATTTT,CSAGDSGQPQHF
TRBV12-5,few,.,14,TRBJ2-5,TGTGCTAGCACGGACAGTAGGGGAGAGCAGACCCAGTACTTC,CASTDSRGEQTQYF
TRBV10-3,.,.,14,TRBJ1-2,TGTGCCATCAGTGAGACAGGGTTAGGGTATGGCTACACCTTC,CAISETGLGYGYTF
TRBV6-5,.,.,15,TRBJ1-4,TGTGCCAGCAGTCGCGGGGATGTCTTTCGGGAAAAACTGTTTTTT,CASSRGDVFREKLFF
TRBV4-3,.,TRBD2,15,TRBJ2-1,TGCGCCAGCAGCCAAGTGTTAACGGGAGGGAATGAGCAGTTCTTC,CASSQVLTGGNEQFF
TRBV14,.,.,14,TRBJ1-2,TGTGCCAGCAGCCAAGGGAACACAGGGTATGGCTACACCTTC,CASSQGNTGYGYTF
TRBV24-1,.,.,17,TRBJ2-5,TGTGCCACCAGTGATACCAGGGCAGCCGGTGGGCAAGAGACCCAGTACTTC,CATSDTRAAGGQETQYF
TRBV29-1,.,.,14,TRBJ2-6,TGCAGCGTTGAACACCCAGGGAGGGCCAACGTCCTGACTTTC,CSVEHPGRANVLTF